This T cell receptor (beta chain) was identified in a study of cytomegalovirus exposure and HLA in healthy donors. Turning to the study itself: The same platform used for the 666 first-cohort repertoires was also used for the 100 to 150 validation repertoires, as a later analysis reported.

General study findings and limits: In the roughly 130 validation repertoires, a later analysis found that first-cohort TCR clusters tended to co-occur.

V lost 3 bases to trimming and J lost 6 bases, with 15 bases between them. The CDR3 loop spans 15 amino acids. Germline V gene lookup returns CDR1 SGHNT and CDR2 YYREEE (reference sequence). Assay: immunoSEQ multiplex PCR; the TCRdb copy retains only in-frame clones and omits some. The repertoire holds 240,000 or so clones, with around 85% as singletons. About this clone: Its target is unknown.

The chain recombines TRBV5-4 with TRBJ1-4; a weak D match, TRBD1 (6 bases). Material for sequencing was PBMCs. The TCR sequence derives from a woman aged 30 to 39 in good health and CMV-seropositive. CDR3 loop: CASSSRQVQDEKLFF. In DNA form, the CDR3 reads TGTGCCAGCAGCTCACGACAGGTGCAGGATGAAAAACTGTTTTTT.